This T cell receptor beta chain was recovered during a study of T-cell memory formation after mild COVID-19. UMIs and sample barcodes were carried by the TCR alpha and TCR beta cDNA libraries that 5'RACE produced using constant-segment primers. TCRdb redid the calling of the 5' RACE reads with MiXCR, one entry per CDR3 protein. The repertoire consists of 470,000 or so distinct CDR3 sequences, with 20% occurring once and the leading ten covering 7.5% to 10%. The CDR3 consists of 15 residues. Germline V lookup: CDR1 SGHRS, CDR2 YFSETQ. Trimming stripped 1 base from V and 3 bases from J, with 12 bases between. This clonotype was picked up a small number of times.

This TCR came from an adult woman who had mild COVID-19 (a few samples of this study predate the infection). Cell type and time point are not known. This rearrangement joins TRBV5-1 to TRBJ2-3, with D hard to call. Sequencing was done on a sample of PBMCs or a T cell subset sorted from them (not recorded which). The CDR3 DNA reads TGCGCCAGCAGCTTGAACGGGCCCCCGACAGATACGCAGTATTTT. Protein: CASSLNGPPTDTQYF.